This T cell receptor beta chain was sequenced in a study of post-analysis software for immune sequencing data (dated by TCRdb to 2014 to 2015). Background for the entire study: Recorded disease courses included relapsing-remitting, secondary progressive and progressive-relapsing multiple sclerosis, with some patients lacking subtype annotation. A subset of samples was prepared in parallel using single-end sample barcoding, then pooled and co-amplified after Illumina adapter ligation. The patient repertoires were compared against approximately ten previously published healthy control repertoires obtained from donors aged roughly 6 to 25 years.

Comments on this clonotype: Its antigen is currently not known. Nothing much larger sits one base from this clone, and base qualities are not available.

The library was made by PCR. The instrument given in TCRdb is Illumina HiSeq 2500. Unique molecular identifiers were incorporated into TCR beta cDNA libraries to reduce PCR and sequencing biases. Approximately 500,000 cDNA molecules were obtained for every 1 to 10 million input T cells, so each molecule roughly corresponded to one T cell. The patient libraries were prepared and sequenced using the same protocol as the earlier healthy control dataset. Samples belonging to the same batch were prepared together, multiplexed and sequenced on a shared HiSeq lane. In the original analysis: MIGEC handled the raw barcoded reads, throwing out single-read molecular identifier groups before consensus assembly and CDR3 extraction. Clonotype tables were post-analysed with VDJtools, normalizing diversity by down-sampling all datasets to the smallest sample size. Repertoire overlap clustering matched CDR3 amino acid but not nucleotide sequences to correct batch-related cross-sample contamination. TCRdb handled the public reads itself, with Q25 trimming in fastp and clone calling in MiXCR, and kept productive beta chains. Each entry is one CDR3 protein sequence, shown with its most common DNA and genes. It is TCRdb's table, rather than the study itself, that gives the V and J calls and clone size. Present in this sample are approximately 730,000 distinct CDR3 sequences, 46% of which were seen just once. The ten largest clones capture roughly 4.9% of the sample.

To demonstrate the VDJtools post-analysis software, the study profiled TCR beta repertoires from the peripheral blood of some 13 young patients with multiple sclerosis. Multiple sclerosis patients were children and adolescents aged 6 to 15 years. Study-wide conclusions, independent of this receptor: When samples were clustered directly using the F measure, samples prepared in the same batch co-clustered strongly, which prompted a batch-effect correction. The control group was slightly older than the multiple sclerosis patient group. Significantly lower normalized Chao1 diversity was found in multiple sclerosis patients than in controls, suggesting substantial peripheral T-cell clonal expansion. Four or five TRBV segments, including TRBV5-6, TRBV5-1 and TRBV20-1, were significantly more frequent in patients than controls.

The CDR3 runs 15 amino acids, cysteine and phenylalanine included. Of all the DNA, just the CDR3 is kept, 45 bases in frame from base 1. V and J lose 5 bases and 3 bases, and a span of 14 bases separates them. The TCR sequence derives from a girl between 5 and 17 years old with multiple sclerosis. The specimen was blood. Recombination connected TRBV12-3 or TRBV12-4 to TRBJ1-5, with the D gene too uncertain to name. The DNA is as follows: TGTGCCAGCAGTCCCCCGGGGAGGGCCAATCAGCCCCAGCATTTT. Its protein is CASSPPGRANQPQHF.